These 5 T cell receptor beta chains were all obtained from the same sample, sequenced in a study of T cells in Graves' hyperthyroidism and ophthalmopathy. Researchers amplified the TCR beta CDR3 regions from RNA transcripts. An initial round of RT-PCR targeting the TCR CDR3 relied on the HTBI primer set. TCRdb reprocessed the multiplex PCR reads via MiXCR and lists one record per CDR3 protein. Among fewer than 600,000 distinct CDR3 sequences listed, under 15% were seen once. Sequencing was done on a sample of blood. The receptor set was obtained from a woman aged 18-29 years with Graves' hyperthyroidism.

This clonotype was observed a handful of times. The chain combines TRBV6-1 with TRBJ1-4; a possible D gene is TRBD1 (5 bases). The CDR3 totals 13 residues. CDR1 is MNHNS and CDR2 is SASEGT in the germline V gene. Trimming stripped 6 bases from V and 8 bases from J, with 13 bases between. The CDR3 region is CASSPGAWEKLFF. Here the CDR3 DNA reads TGTGCCAGCAGCCCCGGGGCCTGGGAAAAACTGTTTTTT.

The V call is TRBV24-1, the J call TRBJ2-6; 7 nucleotides agree with TRBD2. V shed 7 bases and J 0 bases; nucleotides not matched to a gene: 8. The length of the CDR3 is 17 residues. The V gene's germline CDR1 is KGHDR and CDR2 SFDVKD. The DNA of the CDR3 is TGTGCCACCAGGGGTAGAGCGGGAACCTCTGGGGCCAACGTCCTGACTTTC. It specifies CATRGRAGTSGANVLTF.

This clonotype was picked up many times. This chain uses TRBV19 with TRBJ2-7, with 7 bases identical to TRBD1. CDR3 length equals 15 residues. CDR1 is LNHDA, CDR2 SQIVND, per germline (reference sequence). V gave up 5 bases and J gave up 0 bases; unmatched junction bases: 7. The CDR3 reads CASSSDRLSSYEQYF. As DNA, the CDR3 is TGTGCCAGTAGTTCGGACAGGTTGAGCTCCTACGAGCAGTACTTC.

This clonotype was observed at least ten times. The chain uses TRBV3-1 and TRBJ1-1, with no clear D. Germline loops: CDR1 LGHDT, CDR2 YNNKEL (reference sequence). The CDR3 contains 13 residues. V was clipped by 2 bases and J by 8 bases, with 12 bases between them. CDR3 region: CASSQSRGSEAFF. DNA for the CDR3: TGTGCCAGCAGCCAATCGCGGGGATCCGAAGCTTTCTTT.

The V gene is TRBV20-1, the J gene TRBJ2-7; D is uncertain. The CDR3 has 13 amino acids. V was clipped by 0 bases and J by 3 bases, with 9 bases between them. Germline V gene sequence: CDR1 DFQATT, CDR2 SNEGSKA (reference sequence). CDR3 nucleotides: TGCAGTGCTAGAGAAGCGCCGGGCTACGAGCAGTACGTC. Its protein product is CSAREAPGYEQYV.